One and the same sample provided the 25 T cell receptor beta chains below, sequenced in a study of cytomegalovirus exposure and HLA in healthy donors. PCR involved 60 Vbeta and 13 Jbeta primers. This table comes from immunoSEQ multiplex PCR, and its TCRdb copy is limited to in-frame clones, with some not included. The sample consists of 90,000 to 100,000 clones, around 70% of them appearing once. The sequenced material came from PBMCs. These receptors were taken from a female donor in good health and CMV-seronegative.

The chain links TRBV30 to TRBJ2-7; 8 nucleotides line up with TRBD2. This CDR3 spans 13 amino acids. V gave up 1 base and J gave up 4 bases; unmatched junction bases: 3. Germline V gene data show CDR1 as GTSNPN and CDR2 as SVGIG (reference sequence). In DNA, the CDR3 is TGTGCCTGGAGTGCTGGCGGGAGGTACGAGCAGTACTTC. Its protein is CAWSAGGRYEQYF.

The rearrangement uses TRBV19 and TRBJ1-6; TRBD1 agrees at 7 bases. Unmatched junction bases numbered 7, after V lost 6 bases and J lost 5 bases. The CDR3 totals 15 residues. Germline-derived CDR1 and CDR2 are LNHDA and SQIVND (reference sequence). This chain's CDR3 is CASRRSGGHNSPLHF. The CDR3, as DNA: TGTGCCAGTAGACGCTCAGGGGGTCATAATTCACCCCTCCACTTT. The variable domain in full, completed from reference TRBV19 and TRBJ1-6, reads DGGITQSPKYLFRKEGQNVTLSCEQNLNHDAMYWYRQDPGQGLRLIYYSQIVNDFQKGDIAEGYSVSREKKESFPLTVTSAQKNPTAFYLCASRRSGGHNSPLHFGNGTRLTVT.

V and J are TRBV5-4 and TRBJ2-7; the match to TRBD1 covers 11 bases. CDR1 and CDR2 from the germline V gene are SGHNT and YYREEE (reference sequence). The CDR3 length is 16 residues. Losses at the gene ends were 4 bases for V and 4 bases for J; bases not matched to a gene: 10. Written as DNA, the CDR3 is TGTGCCAGCAGCCCCTCTGGGGACAGGGGGGGGTACGAGCAGTACTTC. Protein product: CASSPSGDRGGYEQYF.

The chain is built from TRBV28 and TRBJ1-1; no reliable D call. The CDR3 runs 13 residues. The V end was cut by 5 bases, the J end by 0 bases, with 7 bases between. Germline CDR1 is MDHEN and CDR2 is SYDVKM. CDR3 in amino acids: CASSITVNTEAFF. DNA for the CDR3: TGTGCCAGCAGTATTACAGTGAACACTGAAGCTTTCTTT.

V and J are TRBV30 and TRBJ2-1; tentative D call: TRBD2 (6 bases). In germline, CDR1 is GTSNPN, CDR2 SVGIG (reference sequence). The V end lost 2 bases, the J end lost 8 bases, and 13 bases lay between the germline ends. The CDR3 runs to 13 residues. This chain's CDR3 is CAWSKGGGDEQFF. The CDR3 DNA reads as TGTGCCTGGAGTAAAGGAGGCGGGGATGAGCAGTTCTTC.

V gene TRBV15 combines with J gene TRBJ1-6, with TRBD1 as a possible D gene (5 bases). V was clipped by 3 bases and J by 9 bases, with 15 bases between them. CDR1 is LNHNV and CDR2 is YYDKDF in the germline V gene (reference sequence). The CDR3 loop spans 15 amino acids. Here the CDR3 reads CATSRERGASSPLHF. In DNA form, the CDR3 reads TGTGCCACCAGCAGGGAGCGCGGGGCAAGTTCACCCCTCCACTTT.

The chain is built from TRBV7-2 and TRBJ1-5, with 9 bases that match TRBD1. J lost 7 bases, V lost 1 base, and 5 bases had no gene match. There are 15 residues in the CDR3. The germline V gene has CDR1 SGHTA and CDR2 FQGNSA. Here the CDR3 DNA reads TGTGCCAGCAGCTTAGGCACAGGGGGCTGGCAGCCCCAGCATTTT. Translation gives CASSLGTGGWQPQHF.

The gene calls are TRBV5-1 and TRBJ2-5, with 13 bases lining up with TRBD2. This CDR3 has 18 amino acids. V trimming: 4 bases; J trimming: 2 bases; junction bases outside the gene matches: 11. The germline CDR1 and CDR2 sequences are SGHRS and YFSETQ. The CDR3 sequence: CASSGGLTSGGPQETQYF. The CDR3 DNA reads TGCGCCAGCAGCGGCGGGCTGACTAGCGGGGGGCCACAAGAGACCCAGTACTTC.

The rearrangement joins TRBV5-6 to TRBJ2-1; TRBD2 matches 11 bases. The CDR3 totals 17 residues. Trimming took 5 bases from V and 7 from J; bases not matched to a gene: 14. Per the germline V gene, CDR1 is SGHDT and CDR2 is YYEEEE. CDR3 DNA sequence: TGTGCCAGCAGGGCGAGGATAGGACTAGCGGGCGAGAATGAGCAGTTCTTC. This gives the protein CASRARIGLAGENEQFF. Full variable domain (outside the CDR3, taken from reference TRBV5-6 and TRBJ2-1): DAGVTQSPTHLIKTRGQQVTLRCSPKSGHDTVSWYQQALGQGPQFIFQYYEEEERQRGNFPDRFSGHQFPNYSSELNVNALLLGDSALYLCASRARIGLAGENEQFFGPGTRLTVL.

This rearrangement joins TRBV19 to TRBJ1-5; 7 bases are a match to TRBD1. This CDR3 spans 16 amino acids. J was trimmed by 2 bases and V by 7 bases; bases with no gene match: 11. Germline CDR1 reads LNHDA; CDR2 reads SQIVND (reference sequence). The CDR3 loop reads CASIDRAAGGNQPQHF. In DNA, the CDR3 is TGTGCCAGTATAGACAGGGCCGCAGGAGGCAATCAGCCCCAGCATTTT.

The genes are TRBV27 and TRBJ1-2; TRBD1 matches 10 bases. Germline V gene sequence: CDR1 MNHEY, CDR2 SMNVEV (reference sequence). This CDR3 region has 15 residues. The V segment lost 6 bases and the J segment 2 bases; nucleotides outside the gene matches: 6. CDR3 amino acids: CASSLDRGRNYGYTF. In nucleotides, the CDR3 is TGTGCCAGCAGCCTAGACAGGGGGCGGAACTATGGCTACACCTTC.

The sample holds one count of this clone. The chain links TRBV5-1 to TRBJ2-2, with a tentative D call TRBD1 (6 bases). Germline V gene lookup returns CDR1 SGHRS and CDR2 YFSETQ. This CDR3 spans 14 amino acids. V lost 2 bases to trimming and J lost 4 bases, with 9 bases between them. For the CDR3, the DNA is TGCGCCAGCAGCTTAACAGGGAGCACCGGGGAGCTGTTTTTT. It specifies CASSLTGSTGELFF.

Points on this clone: Other DNA sequences in this specimen translate into the identical CDR3. The chain joins TRBV6-5 to TRBJ1-2; 7 nucleotides agree with TRBD1. V shed 0 bases, J shed 5 bases, and the junction held 0 bases outside the gene matches. From germline, CDR1 is MNHEY and CDR2 SVGAGI. CDR3 length: 13 amino acids. CDR3 DNA: TGTGCCAGCAGTTACTCGGGACAGTATGGCTACACCTTC. Translating it yields CASSYSGQYGYTF.

V gene TRBV5-4 combines with J gene TRBJ2-7; D is perhaps TRBD2 (5 bases). V lost 3 bases and J lost 6, with 16 bases in between. The germline V gene encodes CDR1 SGHNT and CDR2 YYREEE (reference sequence). CDR3 length: 14 residues. DNA of the CDR3: TGTGCCAGCAGCTCCAGGACTTACCCTCGCGAGCAGTACTTC. This encodes CASSSRTYPREQYF.

The chain carries TRBV19 and TRBJ2-3; D might be TRBD1 (5 bases). Germline lookup yields CDR1 LNHDA and CDR2 SQIVND (reference sequence). The CDR3 is made up of 11 amino acids. Trimming shortened V by 4 bases and J by 9 bases, and 8 bases separated the two germline ends. The CDR3 DNA follows: TGTGCCAGTAGTACAGGGCTGACGCAGTATTTT. Amino acids: CASSTGLTQYF.

CDR3 residues: CASSPPGQGGDTIYF. CDR3 nucleotide sequence: TGTGCCAGCAGCCCACCGGGACAGGGAGGAGACACCATATATTTT. The V gene is TRBV7-2, the J gene TRBJ1-3; 9 nucleotides match TRBD1. CDR1 and CDR2 from the germline V gene are SGHTA and FQGNSA. V lost 5 bases, J lost 8 bases, and 10 bases stayed unmatched. The CDR3 runs 15 residues.

This clone was seen a few times. The chain couples TRBV6-1 to TRBJ2-7; D perhaps matches TRBD1 (5 bases). Germline CDR1 MNHNS, CDR2 SASEGT. V was cut by 2 bases and J by 1 base, with 12 bases left in between. This CDR3 is 15 amino acids long. CDR3: CASSETQGLSYEQYF. The CDR3, as DNA: TGTGCCAGCAGTGAAACGCAGGGCCTTTCCTACGAGCAGTACTTC.

This clone turned up a few times. The gene calls are TRBV5-6 and TRBJ2-4; D possibly corresponds to TRBD1 (5 bases). V was cut by 2 bases and J by 6 bases, with 15 bases left in between. The CDR3 is 15 amino acids. Germline V lookup: CDR1 SGHDT, CDR2 YYEEEE. In DNA, the CDR3 is TGTGCCAGCAGCTTTGTTTCAGGGCAGGGAAACATTCAGTACTTC. It is translated as CASSFVSGQGNIQYF. Looking up the rest from reference TRBV5-6 and TRBJ2-4 gives the full variable domain: DAGVTQSPTHLIKTRGQQVTLRCSPKSGHDTVSWYQQALGQGPQFIFQYYEEEERQRGNFPDRFSGHQFPNYSSELNVNALLLGDSALYLCASSFVSGQGNIQYFGAGTRLSVL.

The chain combines TRBV9 with TRBJ1-4; 8 bases are shared with TRBD1. The CDR3 runs to 16 residues. Germline V gene sequence: CDR1 SGDLS, CDR2 YYNGEE. J gave up 1 base and V 2 bases, and 4 bases lay outside the gene matches. The CDR3 sequence is CASSVGTGLTNEKLFF. Written as DNA, the CDR3 is TGTGCCAGCAGCGTGGGGACAGGTTTAACTAATGAAAAACTGTTTTTT. Using reference TRBV9 and TRBJ1-4 for the parts outside the CDR3, the full variable domain is DSGVTQTPKHLITATGQRVTLRCSPRSGDLSVYWYQQSLDQGLQFLIQYYNGEERAKGNILERFSAQQFPDLHSELNLSSLELGDSALYFCASSVGTGLTNEKLFFGSGTQLSVL.

This chain joins TRBV18 and TRBJ2-1; D may be TRBD1 (5 bases). Germline V gene data show CDR1 as KGHSH and CDR2 as LQKENI. The CDR3 loop spans 13 amino acids. V was trimmed by 6 bases and J by 8 bases, leaving 14 bases between them. The CDR3 sequence is CASSSAQGDEQFF. Written as DNA, the CDR3 is TGTGCCAGCTCCTCGGCCCAGGGCGATGAGCAGTTCTTC.

This sequence joins TRBV6-4 and TRBJ2-1, with TRBD2 identical over 9 bases. CDR1 and CDR2 from the germline V gene are MRHNA and SNTAGT. The CDR3 extends over 14 amino acids. V shed 2 bases, J shed 6 bases, and the junction held 2 bases outside the gene matches. The CDR3 loop reads CASSDGGGANEQFF. CDR3 in DNA: TGTGCCAGCAGTGACGGCGGGGGGGCCAATGAGCAGTTCTTC.

This clone was recorded a few times. This chain links TRBV9 with TRBJ1-1; the D gene is possibly TRBD1 (5 bases). CDR1 SGDLS and CDR2 YYNGEE come from the germline V gene. V was trimmed by 4 bases and J by 3 bases, leaving 13 bases between them. The CDR3 is 14 residues long. The CDR3 nucleotides read TGTGCCAGCAGCTCCACGGGGGATGACACTGAAGCTTTCTTT. Its translation is CASSSTGDDTEAFF.

V and J are TRBV30 and TRBJ2-6; TRBD1 might be the D (5 bases). The CDR3 covers 15 residues. V dropped 2 bases and J dropped 1 base, with 9 bases sitting between them. Germline CDR1 is GTSNPN and CDR2 is SVGIG (reference sequence). The CDR3 DNA reads TGTGCCTGGAGTAGCAAGGGGTCTGGGGCCAACGTCCTGACTTTC. Its protein product is CAWSSKGSGANVLTF. Based on the CDR3 plus reference TRBV30 and TRBJ2-6, the full variable domain is SQTIHQWPATLVQPVGSPLSLECTVEGTSNPNLYWYRQAAGRGLQLLFYSVGIGQISSEVPQNLSASRPQDRQFILSSKKLLLSDSGFYLCAWSSKGSGANVLTFGAGSRLTVL.

This sequence joins TRBV2 and TRBJ2-5; D may be TRBD2 (6 bases). Trimming cost V 6 bases and J 4 bases, with 9 bases left between them. This CDR3 has 12 amino acids. Per germline, CDR1 SNHLY and CDR2 FYNNEI. The chain's CDR3 is CASRPEGETQYF. The CDR3 region has the DNA TGTGCCAGCAGACCGGAGGGAGAGACCCAGTACTTC.

The count of this clone is one. The V gene is TRBV5-6, the J gene TRBJ2-1, with a weak D call TRBD2 (5 bases). The germline gives CDR1 SGHDT, CDR2 YYEEEE. The CDR3 is made up of 13 amino acids. Trimming cost V 4 bases and J 9 bases, with 14 bases left between them. CDR3 bases: TGTGCCAGCAGCAGGAGGCCACGAGGTGAGCAGTTCTTC. It translates to CASSRRPRGEQFF.